The next 22 T cell receptor beta chains were all read from a single sample in a study of blood T cell repertoires in COVID-19. The protocol was immunoSEQ multiplex PCR, while the TCRdb copy is restricted to in-frame clones and leaves out a portion. The sample has 150,000 to 180,000 clones; about 80% are singletons. Sequencing was carried out using peripheral blood. The receptors shown here come from a woman aged 55-75 years with acute or convalescent COVID-19.

V gene TRBV11-1 combines with J gene TRBJ1-1; 8 bases fit TRBD1. CDR3 size: 16 residues. The trim removed 6 bases at V and 0 bases at J, leaving 9 bases unmatched. Germline-derived CDR1 and CDR2 are SGHAT and FQDESV (reference sequence). CDR3 bases: TGTGCCAGCAGTCTCGGACAGGGAAGGATGAACACTGAAGCTTTCTTT. It codes for CASSLGQGRMNTEAFF.

The genes are TRBV9 and TRBJ1-2; 10 nucleotides align to TRBD1. V was clipped by 3 bases and J by 1 base; unmatched bases: 6. Germline-derived CDR1 and CDR2 are SGDLS and YYNGEE. This CDR3 has 16 amino acids. The CDR3 DNA sequence: TGTGCCAGCAGCGCAGACAGGGGGCCTAATAACTATGGCTACACCTTC. Its translation is CASSADRGPNNYGYTF.

The rearrangement uses TRBV28 and TRBJ1-2; 10 bases are a match to TRBD1. The CDR3 covers 13 residues. J gave up 6 bases and V 5 bases, and 3 bases lay outside the gene matches. CDR1 MDHEN and CDR2 SYDVKM come from the germline V gene. The CDR3: CASSEGQGNGYTF. CDR3 sequence (DNA): TGTGCCAGCAGTGAGGGACAGGGGAATGGCTACACCTTC.

CDR3 residues: CASSLVGGPTEAFF. For the CDR3, the DNA is TGCGCCAGCAGCTTGGTCGGGGGGCCCACTGAAGCTTTCTTT. This chain joins TRBV5-1 and TRBJ1-1; D possibly corresponds to TRBD1 (6 bases). This CDR3 contains 14 residues. The V gene lost 0 bases and the J gene lost 4 bases, with 10 bases spanning the gap. Germline V gene data show CDR1 as SGHRS and CDR2 as YFSETQ.

V gene TRBV6-1 combines with J gene TRBJ2-7, with D hard to call. The CDR3 covers 13 residues. Per germline, CDR1 MNHNS and CDR2 SASEGT. V shed 0 bases and J shed 2 bases, with 5 bases lying between them. CDR3 sequence: CASSEARAYEQYV. The DNA of the CDR3 is TGTGCCAGCAGTGAAGCGCGAGCCTACGAGCAGTACGTC.

With respect to this clone: A read error may produce the germline difference seen at one junction end. The rearrangement joins TRBV4-1 to TRBJ1-1; D uncertain. This CDR3 spans 11 amino acids. Germline CDR1 MGHRA, CDR2 YSYEKL. This CDR3 reads CASSQGGLAVF. The CDR3, as DNA: TGCGCCAGCAGCCAAGGCGGGTTAGCGGTCTTT.

The V gene is TRBV19, the J gene TRBJ1-5; tentatively, D is TRBD1 (6 bases). Germline loops: CDR1 LNHDA, CDR2 SQIVND (reference sequence). This CDR3 has 14 amino acids. Trimming took 7 bases from V and 7 from J, leaving 17 bases between them. The CDR3 DNA reads TGTGCCAGTAATCAGGGGCCGTTGGGGCAGCCCCAGCATTTT. Amino acid sequence: CASNQGPLGQPQHF.

This clone appeared a single time. The chain couples TRBV7-8 to TRBJ1-5; D is unresolved. CDR3 size: 17 residues. Trimming removed 5 bases at V and 2 bases at J, with 19 bases between. Germline loops: CDR1 SGHVS, CDR2 FQNEAQ. The CDR3 loop reads CASSRAFGSRGNQPQHF. CDR3 coding DNA: TGTGCCAGCAGCCGGGCTTTTGGTTCTCGTGGCAATCAGCCCCAGCATTTT. The entire variable domain, with the rest obtained from reference TRBV7-8 and TRBJ1-5, is as follows: GAGVSQSPRYKVAKRGQDVALRCDPISGHVSLFWYQQALGQGPEFLTYFQNEAQLDKSGLPSDRFFAERPEGSVSTLKIQRTQQEDSAVYLCASSRAFGSRGNQPQHFGDGTRLSIL.

The chain combines TRBV4-2 with TRBJ1-2; D uncertain. V lost 0 bases and J 0 bases, leaving 11 bases between the germline ends. The CDR3 loop spans 16 amino acids. CDR1 and CDR2 from the germline V gene are LGHNA and YNFKEQ. This CDR3 is CASSQEIGRSNYGYTF. For the CDR3, the DNA is TGTGCCAGCAGCCAAGAAATCGGCAGGTCTAACTATGGCTACACCTTC.

The chain couples TRBV18 to TRBJ2-1; possible D gene TRBD1, 5 bases. V was clipped by 5 bases and J by 13 bases, with 12 bases between them. The CDR3 loop spans 11 amino acids. Germline V gene data show CDR1 as KGHSH and CDR2 as LQKENI. CDR3 amino acids: CASSEGDAQFF. The CDR3 region has the DNA TGTGCCAGCTCAGAAGGGGATGCTCAGTTCTTC.

The V and J genes are TRBV18 and TRBJ2-5; TRBD2 is a possible D gene (6 bases). Germline V lookup: CDR1 KGHSH, CDR2 LQKENI. CDR3 length: 13 amino acids. Between the trimmed V and J ends, which lost 3 bases and 9 bases, there was a span of 14 bases. CDR3 DNA sequence: TGTGCCAGCTCACCCGGACTACCGGGGGCCCAGTACTTC. Translation gives CASSPGLPGAQYF.

This clone was seen a single time. The chain combines TRBV27 with TRBJ2-2; D possibly corresponds to TRBD2 (6 bases). The CDR3 is made up of 15 amino acids. Germline V CDR1 and CDR2: MNHEY, SMNVEV (reference sequence). V was pared by 6 bases and J by 4 bases, with 15 bases between. CDR3 sequence (DNA): TGTGCCAGCAGATGGCGGGGCCAGGTCACCGGGGAGCTGTTTTTT. This encodes CASRWRGQVTGELFF.

This chain joins TRBV29-1 and TRBJ2-5, with 10 positions matching TRBD1. From germline, CDR1 is SQVTM and CDR2 ANQGSEA. The length of the CDR3 is 14 residues. J was trimmed by 4 bases and V by 3 bases; bases with no gene match: 5. The DNA for the CDR3 is TGCAGCGTTGAGCCGACAGGGGGCGGAGAGACCCAGTACTTC. It specifies CSVEPTGGGETQYF.

This chain joins TRBV7-9 and TRBJ1-4, with TRBD1 as a possible D gene (6 bases). Germline V gene sequence: CDR1 SEHNR, CDR2 FQNEAQ (reference sequence). V lost 5 bases, J lost 14 bases, and 12 bases lay in between. CDR3 length: 11 amino acids. The CDR3, as DNA: TGTGCCAGCAGCCCCGGGACACTCCTGTTTTTT. It translates to CASSPGTLLFF.

The gene calls are TRBV4-1 and TRBJ1-5, with a weak D call TRBD1 (5 bases). Trimming stripped 1 base from V and 1 base from J, with 14 bases between. The CDR3 loop spans 17 amino acids. Per germline, CDR1 MGHRA and CDR2 YSYEKL. In DNA form, the CDR3 reads TGCGCCAGCAGCCAAGTGGGTGGTGCAGGGAGCAATCAGCCCCAGCATTTT. Amino acids: CASSQVGGAGSNQPQHF.

V and J are TRBV19 and TRBJ2-7, with 11 nucleotides matching TRBD1. Germline trimming cut 5 bases from V and 3 bases from J; bases unmatched to any gene: 6. The CDR3 covers 15 residues. The germline V gene has CDR1 LNHDA and CDR2 SQIVND (reference sequence). CDR3 DNA sequence: TGTGCCAGTAGTCCGATGGACAGGGGGCTCTACGAGCAGTACGTC. It translates to CASSPMDRGLYEQYV.

The gene calls are TRBV10-1 and TRBJ2-5, with a tentative D call TRBD1 (5 bases). Trimming took off 4 bases at V and 4 bases at J, with 16 bases between the two ends. Germline V gives CDR1 WNHNN, CDR2 SYGVQD (reference sequence). The CDR3 totals 15 residues. CDR3 DNA sequence: TGCGCCAGCAGTGCTGCAGGGAACCACGGAGAGACCCAGTACTTC. Translation gives CASSAAGNHGETQYF.

The chain carries TRBV9 and TRBJ2-5; D call uncertain. The V gene's germline CDR1 is SGDLS and CDR2 YYNGEE. The CDR3 loop spans 14 amino acids. V was trimmed by 3 bases and J by 2 bases, leaving 11 bases between them. The CDR3 region has the DNA TGTGCCAGCAGCGCCCCACAGCAACAAGAGACCCAGTACTTC. It yields the protein CASSAPQQQETQYF. Based on the CDR3 plus reference TRBV9 and TRBJ2-5, the full variable domain is DSGVTQTPKHLITATGQRVTLRCSPRSGDLSVYWYQQSLDQGLQFLIQYYNGEERAKGNILERFSAQQFPDLHSELNLSSLELGDSALYFCASSAPQQQETQYFGPGTRLLVL.

The chain carries TRBV5-1 and TRBJ1-1, with TRBD1 as a possible D gene (6 bases). The CDR3 consists of 15 residues. V was trimmed by 4 bases and J by 4 bases, leaving 17 bases between them. Germline V gene data show CDR1 as SGHRS and CDR2 as YFSETQ. In DNA form, the CDR3 reads TGCGCCAGCAGCGGATCCCAGGGGCCGGCCACTGAAGCTTTCTTT. Translating it yields CASSGSQGPATEAFF.

The genes are TRBV20-1 and TRBJ2-2; 8 positions agree with TRBD2. Germline CDR1 reads DFQATT; CDR2 reads SNEGSKA (reference sequence). The V segment lost 3 bases and the J segment 4 bases; nucleotides outside the gene matches: 7. This CDR3 has 15 residues. CDR3 in DNA: TGCAGTGCTAGTAGGGCTAGCGGGTCCACCGGGGAGCTGTTTTTT. Translating it yields CSASRASGSTGELFF.

The rearrangement uses TRBV4-1 and TRBJ2-2; 10 positions agree with TRBD2. V gave up 4 bases and J gave up 3 bases; unmatched junction bases: 2. The CDR3 spans 15 residues. Germline V lookup: CDR1 MGHRA, CDR2 YSYEKL. The CDR3 here is CASSPSGGYTGELFF. DNA of the CDR3: TGCGCCAGCAGCCCTAGCGGGGGTTACACCGGGGAGCTGTTTTTT.

V and J are TRBV6-1 and TRBJ1-4, with D possibly being TRBD1 (5 bases). The CDR3 has 17 residues. Trimming left V 1 base short and J 3 bases short, with 15 bases between. Germline-derived CDR1 and CDR2 are MNHNS and SASEGT. CDR3 protein: CASSEGWQGSSNEKLFF. The DNA of the CDR3 is TGTGCCAGCAGTGAAGGGTGGCAGGGCTCTTCTAATGAAAAACTGTTTTTT.